This TCR beta chain was recovered during a study of blood T cell repertoires in COVID-19. The CDR3 has 16 amino acids. With 4 bases clipped from V and 6 bases from J, the junction kept 13 bases outside the gene matches. The V gene's germline CDR1 is SGHNT and CDR2 YYREEE (reference sequence). Measured with immunoSEQ multiplex PCR; TCRdb has only the in-frame clones, and not every one. The table lists about half a million clones, approximately 92% of them singletons. The clonotype originates from a man aged 18 to 35 with COVID-19, enrolled during active disease. Sequencing input: peripheral blood. The chain is built from TRBV5-4 and TRBJ1-1; 9 positions match TRBD1. The CDR3 protein is CASSHTGGEHPPEAFF. In DNA, the CDR3 is TGTGCCAGCAGCCATACAGGGGGCGAACATCCGCCTGAAGCTTTCTTT.